This T cell receptor beta chain was captured by sequencing in a study of shared clonotypes between healthy human individuals. Repertoires were generated with immunoSEQ multiplex PCR, while TCRdb's copy carries only in-frame clones and drops some. The sample records about 2,500,000 clones, around nine tenths being singletons. Germline-derived CDR1 and CDR2 are SNHLY and FYNNEI. The trim removed 9 bases at V and 2 bases at J, leaving 9 bases unmatched. This CDR3 is built from 15 residues. Sequencing input: naive CD4+ T cells sorted from blood. Stated subset: CD45RA+ positively selected. The sequence came from a man aged 18 to 30 in good health. This chain connects TRBV2 to TRBJ2-2; 7 nucleotides agree with TRBD1. CDR3 residues: CASTRDRLNTGELFF. Here the CDR3 DNA reads TGTGCCAGTACGAGGGACAGATTAAACACCGGGGAGCTGTTTTTT.